Below are 12 T cell receptor beta chains sequenced from a single sample in a study of vaccination and CD4 T cells after COVID-19. Indicated treatment: approximately 11-day PBMC culture with coronavirus spike peptide pools or control peptides (ViraFEST assay). The unexposed donor gave CD4+ T cells before the COVID-19 pandemic (2011-2018). Their cognate antigens are unknown. The Oncomine TCR Beta short-read assay was what sequenced the DNA obtained from cultured CD4+ T cells. TCRdb fed the PCR reads into MiXCR, producing one record per CDR3 protein. The data contain several thousand distinct CDR3 sequences, about 45% of them seen just once; the ten biggest clones take up 27%. The sequenced sample consisted of CD4+ T cells from blood, cultured in vitro. Source of these receptors: a human donor in good health.

This clonotype was seen more than once but under ten times. The chain uses TRBV2 and TRBJ1-1; 9 bases are a match to TRBD1. The V gene's germline CDR1 is SNHLY and CDR2 FYNNEI. The CDR3 is 14 residues long. Trimming cost V 7 bases and J 0 bases; bases outside gene matches: 3. This chain's CDR3 is CASIRTGVNTEAFF. The CDR3 nucleotides are TGTGCCAGCATTAGGACAGGGGTGAACACTGAAGCTTTCTTT.

The count of this clonotype is one. The gene calls are TRBV11-2 and TRBJ1-6; 7 bases align to TRBD1. The germline gives CDR1 SGHAT, CDR2 FQNNGV. The CDR3 loop spans 14 amino acids. The V segment lost 7 bases and the J segment 6 bases; nucleotides outside the gene matches: 6. The CDR3 coding sequence is TGTGCCAGCACCGCGGGGACAGTTAATTCACCCCTCCACTTT. The encoded protein is CASTAGTVNSPLHF.

This clonotype was seen a few times. The chain couples TRBV10-3 to TRBJ2-7; D is undetermined. CDR1 ENHRY and CDR2 SYGVKD come from the germline V gene. CDR3 length: 12 residues. The germline V and J ends were trimmed by 3 bases and 0 bases, with 3 bases remaining between them. CDR3 region: CAISESSYEQYF. The CDR3 nucleotides are TGTGCCATCAGTGAAAGCTCCTACGAGCAGTACTTC.

V usage is TRBV7-8 and J usage is TRBJ1-5, with D maybe TRBD1 (5 bases). Trimming left V 1 base short and J 1 base short, with 14 bases between. The CDR3 runs to 17 residues. Germline values: CDR1 SGHVS, CDR2 FQNEAQ. The CDR3 nucleotides are TGTGCCAGCAGCTTAGTTGTTATTGGGGGAAGCAATCAGCCCCAGCATTTT. Its translation is CASSLVVIGGSNQPQHF.

This clonotype was observed a few times. The V and J genes are TRBV20-1 and TRBJ1-5; TRBD1 agrees at 11 bases. With 6 bases clipped from V and 7 bases from J, the junction kept 8 bases outside the gene matches. Germline assignment: CDR1 DFQATT and CDR2 SNEGSKA (reference sequence). The CDR3 extends over 14 amino acids. The CDR3 sequence is CSATGTGGRQPQHF. Here the CDR3 DNA reads TGCAGTGCAACCGGGACAGGGGGGCGGCAGCCCCAGCATTTT.

This clonotype was seen only once. The CDR3 protein is CSARPLAGRQETQYF. The CDR3 coding sequence is TGCAGTGCTAGACCGCTAGCGGGTAGACAAGAGACCCAGTACTTC. The V gene is TRBV20-1, the J gene TRBJ2-5; 8 bases agree with TRBD2. The V gene's germline CDR1 is DFQATT and CDR2 SNEGSKA (reference sequence). The CDR3 covers 15 residues. J was trimmed by 2 bases and V by 2 bases; bases with no gene match: 7.

The rearrangement links TRBV20-1 to TRBJ1-1; a weak D match, TRBD1 (6 bases). V lost 5 bases and J lost 5, with 18 bases in between. The CDR3 spans 14 residues. Germline CDR1 is DFQATT and CDR2 is SNEGSKA (reference sequence). In nucleotides, the CDR3 is TGCAGTGCTCCTGTGCAGGGGACGTTAACTGAAGCTTTCTTT. Its translation: CSAPVQGTLTEAFF.

The CDR3 DNA reads TGCGCCAGCAATGAAAGCGGGAGAGGAACCGGGGAGCTGTTTTTT. Translating gives CASNESGRGTGELFF. The rearrangement uses TRBV10-1 and TRBJ2-2, with 8 bases fitting TRBD2. Germline V gene lookup returns CDR1 WNHNN and CDR2 SYGVQD (reference sequence). The CDR3 is made up of 15 amino acids. Germline trimming cut 7 bases from V and 5 bases from J; bases unmatched to any gene: 9.

The table lists this clonotype with a few counts. V is TRBV7-9 and J is TRBJ1-1; D unresolved. V lost 1 base and J lost 4, with 13 bases in between. From germline, CDR1 is SEHNR and CDR2 FQNEAQ (reference sequence). The length of the CDR3 is 15 residues. The CDR3 sequence is CASSLVSGFFTEAFF. In DNA form, the CDR3 reads TGTGCCAGCAGCTTAGTTTCGGGGTTTTTCACTGAAGCTTTCTTT.

The genes are TRBV5-1 and TRBJ1-1, with 7 bases identical to TRBD1. The trim removed 0 bases at V and 8 bases at J, leaving 7 bases unmatched. The CDR3 length is 14 residues. The germline V gene encodes CDR1 SGHRS and CDR2 YFSETQ. CDR3 sequence (DNA): TGCGCCAGCAGCTTGGCCGCGGGGGGACAGGAAGCTTTCTTT. It yields the protein CASSLAAGGQEAFF.

This clonotype was seen only a few times. J is TRBJ2-5 and V is TRBV15; D remains ambiguous. Per the germline V gene, CDR1 is LNHNV and CDR2 is YYDKDF (reference sequence). The length of the CDR3 is 13 residues. V lost 0 bases and J lost 4, with 6 bases in between. The CDR3 coding sequence is TGTGCCACCAGCAGAGATCTGGGAGAGACCCAGTACTTC. This translates into CATSRDLGETQYF.

The V call is TRBV6-5, the J call TRBJ1-5; D is undetermined. The CDR3 consists of 15 residues. Trimming removed 0 bases from V and 2 bases from J, with 8 bases in between. CDR1 is MNHEY, CDR2 SVGAGI, per germline. The CDR3: CASSYSLGGNQPQHF. As DNA, the CDR3 is TGTGCCAGCAGTTACTCTTTGGGTGGCAATCAGCCCCAGCATTTT.